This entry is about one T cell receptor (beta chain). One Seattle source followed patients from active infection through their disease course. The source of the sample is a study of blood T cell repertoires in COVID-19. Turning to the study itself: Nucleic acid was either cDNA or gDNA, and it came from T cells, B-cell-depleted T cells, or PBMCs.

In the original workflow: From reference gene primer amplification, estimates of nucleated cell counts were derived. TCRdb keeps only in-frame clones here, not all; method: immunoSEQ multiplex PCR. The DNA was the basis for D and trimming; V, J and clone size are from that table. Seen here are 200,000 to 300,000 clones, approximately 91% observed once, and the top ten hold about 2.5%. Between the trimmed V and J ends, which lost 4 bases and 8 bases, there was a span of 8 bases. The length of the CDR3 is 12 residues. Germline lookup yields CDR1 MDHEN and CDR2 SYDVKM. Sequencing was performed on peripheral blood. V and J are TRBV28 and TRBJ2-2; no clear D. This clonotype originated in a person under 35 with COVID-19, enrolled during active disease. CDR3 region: CASSSLSGELFF. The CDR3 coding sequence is TGTGCCAGCAGTTCTCTATCGGGGGAGCTGTTTTTT. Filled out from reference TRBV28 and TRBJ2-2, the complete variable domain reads DVKVTQSSRYLVKRTGEKVFLECVQDMDHENMFWYRQDPGLGLRLIYFSYDVKMKEKGDIPEGYSVSREKKERFSLILESASTNQTSMYLCASSSLSGELFFGEGSRLTVL.